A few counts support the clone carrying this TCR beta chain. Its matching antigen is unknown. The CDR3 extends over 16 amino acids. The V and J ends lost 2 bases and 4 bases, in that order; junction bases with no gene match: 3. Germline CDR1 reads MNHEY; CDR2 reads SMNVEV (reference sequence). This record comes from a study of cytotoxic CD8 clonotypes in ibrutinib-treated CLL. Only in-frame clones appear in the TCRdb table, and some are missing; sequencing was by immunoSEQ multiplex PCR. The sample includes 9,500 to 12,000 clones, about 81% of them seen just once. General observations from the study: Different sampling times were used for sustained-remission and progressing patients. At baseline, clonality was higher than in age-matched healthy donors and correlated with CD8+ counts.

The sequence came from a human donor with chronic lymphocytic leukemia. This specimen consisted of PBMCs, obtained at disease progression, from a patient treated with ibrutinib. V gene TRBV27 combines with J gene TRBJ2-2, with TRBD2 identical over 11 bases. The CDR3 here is CASSLVSGRATGELFF. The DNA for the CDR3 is TGTGCCAGCAGTTTAGTTAGCGGGAGGGCCACCGGGGAGCTGTTTTTT.